These 13 T cell receptor beta chains share one sample of origin, sequenced in a study of T cell repertoires in cytomegalovirus infection. No cognate antigen is known for these TCRs. MiXCR was run by TCRdb on the reads, yielding one entry per CDR3 protein. The repertoire holds approximately 770,000 distinct CDR3 sequences, with almost 30% as singletons. Sequencing used cultured CD8+ T cells from PBMCs, obtained from culture after CMV antigen stimulation. The receptor set was obtained from a human donor in good health (CMV status not recorded). Some clones in this sample may be carry-over from other donors' samples.

The chain uses TRBV27 and TRBJ2-2; TRBD1 is a possible D gene (6 bases). The germline V gene encodes CDR1 MNHEY and CDR2 SMNVEV (reference sequence). Trimming stripped 2 bases from V and 4 bases from J, with 8 bases between. The CDR3 sequence is 14 residues long. The CDR3 is CASSLRTVTGELFF. As DNA, the CDR3 is TGTGCCAGCAGTTTAAGGACAGTCACCGGGGAGCTGTTTTTT.

This clonotype has just a few counts. V usage is TRBV7-9 and J usage is TRBJ1-2; D unclear. The CDR3 is 15 residues long. The V and J ends lost 10 bases and 7 bases respectively, with 25 bases between them. The V gene's germline CDR1 is SEHNR and CDR2 FQNEAQ (reference sequence). The CDR3 loop reads CATPWARPGSSGYTF. In DNA form, the CDR3 reads TGTGCCACCCCCTGGGCCCGACCCGGGAGCAGTGGCTACACCTTC.

The sample holds a few counts of this clonotype. This chain uses TRBV28 with TRBJ1-5; 11 positions match TRBD1. The CDR3 extends over 16 amino acids. With V trimmed by 4 bases and J by 7 bases, 9 bases remained unmatched. CDR1 MDHEN and CDR2 SYDVKM come from the germline V gene. The CDR3 DNA reads TGTGCCAGCAGTTCAACCGGGACAGGGGGACGGCAGCCCCAGCATTTT. Translation gives CASSSTGTGGRQPQHF.

This clonotype was found a few times. V usage is TRBV24-1 and J usage is TRBJ2-2, with 9 nucleotides matching TRBD1. This CDR3 spans 15 amino acids. Germline values: CDR1 KGHDR, CDR2 SFDVKD. V lost 4 bases, J lost 3 bases, and 2 bases stayed unmatched. CDR3 protein: CATSERDRDTGELFF. For the CDR3, the DNA is TGTGCCACCAGTGAGCGGGACAGGGACACCGGGGAGCTGTTTTTT.

The chain has TRBV7-2 and TRBJ2-3; perhaps D is TRBD1 or TRBD2 (5 bases each). The CDR3 consists of 18 residues. V was trimmed by 5 bases and J by 5 bases, leaving 26 bases between them. Germline lookup yields CDR1 SGHTA and CDR2 FQGNSA. The CDR3 DNA is TGTGCCAGCAGCGATATTCATCTTACTGTCGGGGCGGAAGATACGCAGTATTTT. Protein product: CASSDIHLTVGAEDTQYF.

V is TRBV7-3 and J is TRBJ2-3; D not resolved. The V gene's germline CDR1 is SGHTA and CDR2 FQGTGA. The CDR3 spans 14 residues. V was trimmed by 4 bases and J by 4 bases, leaving 12 bases between them. For the CDR3, the DNA is TGTGCCAGCAGCTCCTACCCTGGGGCAGATACGCAGTATTTT. It is translated as CASSSYPGADTQYF. The full variable domain, rest sourced from reference TRBV7-3 and TRBJ2-3, is GAGVSQTPSNKVTEKGKYVELRCDPISGHTALYWYRQSLGQGPEFLIYFQGTGAADDSGLPNDRFFAVRPEGSVSTLKIQRTERGDSAVYLCASSSYPGADTQYFGPGTRLTVL.

V gene TRBV11-2 combines with J gene TRBJ1-1; 10 bases align to TRBD1. V shed 2 bases and J 5 bases; nucleotides not matched to a gene: 5. The V gene's germline CDR1 is SGHAT and CDR2 FQNNGV. The CDR3 spans 15 residues. CDR3 region: CASSLWDRGRTEAFF. CDR3 sequence (DNA): TGTGCCAGCAGCTTATGGGACAGGGGAAGGACTGAAGCTTTCTTT.

This clonotype was seen a handful of times. The V gene is TRBV6-2 or TRBV6-3, the J gene TRBJ1-1, with D possibly being TRBD1 (6 bases). The CDR3 length is 16 residues. V was trimmed by 0 bases and J by 5 bases, leaving 16 bases between them. CDR1 and CDR2 (germline): MNHEY, SVGEGT. The CDR3 loop is CASSYSIVTGNTEAFF. As DNA, the CDR3 is TGTGCCAGCAGTTACTCGATAGTTACAGGGAATACTGAAGCTTTCTTT.

This clonotype was counted only a few times. The J gene is TRBJ1-2, the V gene TRBV5-8; 7 nucleotides match TRBD1. Trimming cost V 1 base and J 4 bases; bases outside gene matches: 7. This CDR3 region has 15 residues. Germline V gives CDR1 SGHTS, CDR2 YDEGEE. Written as DNA, the CDR3 is TGTGCCAGCAGCTTGATCGGACAGGCAAGCTATGGCTACACCTTC. Encoded protein: CASSLIGQASYGYTF.

J is TRBJ2-1 and V is TRBV7-6; D unclear. V was pared by 5 bases and J by 10 bases, with 15 bases between. CDR3 size: 13 residues. CDR1 and CDR2 (germline): SGHVS, FNYEAQ. In nucleotides, the CDR3 is TGTGCCAGCAGCCCATACAGCTTCGGGGAGCAGTTCTTC. It is translated as CASSPYSFGEQFF.

This clonotype was picked up a small number of times. The gene calls are TRBV4-2 and TRBJ2-5; 9 bases are shared with TRBD2. The germline V gene encodes CDR1 LGHNA and CDR2 YNFKEQ. The CDR3 runs to 16 residues. The V segment lost 0 bases and the J segment 1 base; nucleotides outside the gene matches: 3. CDR3: CASSQEQRGAQETQYF. In nucleotides, the CDR3 is TGTGCCAGCAGCCAAGAGCAGCGGGGGGCCCAAGAGACCCAGTACTTC.

The chain links TRBV6-6 to TRBJ2-5; 7 nucleotides agree with TRBD1. The J segment lost 2 bases and the V segment lost 5 bases, leaving 11 bases of the junction unmatched. This CDR3 contains 16 residues. Germline lookup yields CDR1 MNHNY and CDR2 SVGAGI (reference sequence). The CDR3 region is CASSIIGDRLQETQYF. CDR3 sequence (DNA): TGTGCCAGCAGTATTATCGGGGACAGACTACAAGAGACCCAGTACTTC.

This clonotype was counted only a few times. The J gene is TRBJ2-5, the V gene TRBV2, with TRBD2 matching 9 bases. The CDR3 contains 15 residues. J gave up 1 base and V 6 bases, and 6 bases lay outside the gene matches. The germline gives CDR1 SNHLY, CDR2 FYNNEI. In nucleotides, the CDR3 is TGTGCCAGCAGGCGGGCGGGGGGGACCCAAGAGACCCAGTACTTC. Translated: CASRRAGGTQETQYF.